These T cell receptor beta chains were read from a single sample in a study of T-cell memory formation after mild COVID-19. TCRdb reanalysed the 5' RACE reads using MiXCR and keeps one entry per CDR3 protein. This table holds 500,000 to 600,000 distinct CDR3 sequences, approximately 18% found once. Sequences were obtained from PBMCs or a T cell subset sorted from them (not recorded which). These receptors came from an adult woman who had mild COVID-19 (a few samples of this study predate the infection). Cell type and time point are not known. The CDR3 runs from the conserved cysteine through the conserved F or W. D genes are given only for firm matches. Rows may omit the clone size; those that give it use once, few, many or a size class.

CDR3nt: TGTGCCAGCAGCGTTGGCGACAGCTACGAGCAGTACTTC
CDR3aa: CASSVGDSYEQYF
v_gene: TRBV9
j_gene: TRBJ2-7
d_gene: NA
len: 13
abundance: many

CDR3nt: TGTGCCACCAGTGACCCCAACCTCGGCAGGGAGGGTGGCTACACCTTC
CDR3aa: CATSDPNLGREGGYTF
v_gene: TRBV24-1
j_gene: TRBJ1-2
d_gene: NA
len: 16
abundance: few

CDR3nt: TGTGCCAGCAGCCCAACAGGGTGGGAGACCCAGTACTTC
CDR3aa: CASSPTGWETQYF
v_gene: TRBV7-9
j_gene: TRBJ2-5
d_gene: NA
len: 13
abundance: few

CDR3nt: TGTGCCAGCAGCTTGCGGCAAACCGCGAACACCGGGGAGCTGTTTTTT
CDR3aa: CASSLRQTANTGELFF
v_gene: TRBV7-2
j_gene: TRBJ2-2
d_gene: NA
len: 16
abundance: NA

CDR3nt: TGTGCCAGCAGTAACACTATAGTAGATGAGCAGTTCTTC
CDR3aa: CASSNTIVDEQFF
v_gene: TRBV6-6
j_gene: TRBJ2-1
d_gene: NA
len: 13
abundance: NA

CDR3nt: TGCGCCAGCAGCCAAGATTTGCGGTGGGAACTGTTTTTT
CDR3aa: CASSQDLRWELFF
v_gene: TRBV4-1
j_gene: TRBJ1-4
d_gene: NA
len: 13
abundance: few

CDR3nt: TGTGCCAGCAGCCCCCTTAGCGGGAGGCCCACGAACACCGGGGAGCTGTTTTTT
CDR3aa: CASSPLSGRPTNTGELFF
v_gene: TRBV7-8
j_gene: TRBJ2-2
d_gene: TRBD2
len: 18
abundance: NA

CDR3nt: TGCGCCAGCAGCCAAGATCGATTCAGGAAAACAGATACGCAGTATTTT
CDR3aa: CASSQDRFRKTDTQYF
v_gene: TRBV4-3
j_gene: TRBJ2-3
d_gene: NA
len: 16
abundance: many

CDR3nt: TGCGCCAGCAGCCCACGACAGTACGGCTACACTGAAGCTTTTTTT
CDR3aa: CASSPRQYGYTEAFF
v_gene: TRBV5-1
j_gene: TRBJ1-1
d_gene: NA
len: 15
abundance: few

CDR3nt: TGTGCTAGTGGCCGAAAACGGGACAGGGTCCTGAACACTGAAGCTTTCTTT
CDR3aa: CASGRKRDRVLNTEAFF
v_gene: TRBV12-5
j_gene: TRBJ1-1
d_gene: TRBD1
len: 17
abundance: few

CDR3nt: TGTGCCAGCATATGGGCGGGAGTGTTAGATACGCAGTATTTT
CDR3aa: CASIWAGVLDTQYF
v_gene: TRBV6-1
j_gene: TRBJ2-3
d_gene: TRBD2
len: 14
abundance: NA

CDR3nt: TGTGCCAGCAGTTACTCAGTTTCTCGTTCTCAATCCTACAATGAGCAGTTCTTC
CDR3aa: CASSYSVSRSQSYNEQFF
v_gene: TRBV6-2/TRBV6-3
j_gene: TRBJ2-1
d_gene: NA
len: 18
abundance: few

CDR3nt: TGTGCCAGCAGCGCCGCAATCGAGGGGCGCTCCTACGAGCAGTACTTC
CDR3aa: CASSAAIEGRSYEQYF
v_gene: TRBV9
j_gene: TRBJ2-7
d_gene: NA
len: 16
abundance: few

CDR3nt: TGTGCCTGGATGGACAGGAAGAATGAGCAGTTCTTC
CDR3aa: CAWMDRKNEQFF
v_gene: TRBV30
j_gene: TRBJ2-1
d_gene: TRBD1
len: 12
abundance: few

CDR3nt: TGTGCCAGCAGCTTAGACAGGGTAAACTACGAGCAGTACTTC
CDR3aa: CASSLDRVNYEQYF
v_gene: TRBV7-8
j_gene: TRBJ2-7
d_gene: NA
len: 14
abundance: NA

CDR3nt: TGTGCCAGCAGCCGGGAGATAAATGAGCAGTTCTTC
CDR3aa: CASSREINEQFF
v_gene: TRBV5-4
j_gene: TRBJ2-1
d_gene: NA
len: 12
abundance: NA

CDR3nt: TGTGCCAGCAGTTACCCACCTATACAGCAGTACTTC
CDR3aa: CASSYPPIQQYF
v_gene: TRBV6-2/TRBV6-3
j_gene: TRBJ2-7
d_gene: NA
len: 12
abundance: NA

CDR3nt: TGCGGATTAGATTCCGGGACTAGTTATTTCAATGAGCAGTTCTTC
CDR3aa: CGLDSGTSYFNEQFF
v_gene: TRBV20-1
j_gene: TRBJ2-1
d_gene: TRBD2
len: 15
abundance: NA

CDR3nt: TGTGCCAGCAGCTTAGGAAGCGGGAGGAACACCGGGGAGCTGTTTTTT
CDR3aa: CASSLGSGRNTGELFF
v_gene: TRBV7-9
j_gene: TRBJ2-2
d_gene: TRBD2
len: 16
abundance: NA

CDR3nt: TGTGCCAGCGGGGGCAGGGATAATTCACCCCTCCACTTT
CDR3aa: CASGGRDNSPLHF
v_gene: TRBV7-2
j_gene: TRBJ1-6
d_gene: NA
len: 13
abundance: few

CDR3nt: TGTGCCACCAGCAGAGGCAGCCTACTGAACACCGGGGAGCTGTTTTTT
CDR3aa: CATSRGSLLNTGELFF
v_gene: TRBV15
j_gene: TRBJ2-2
d_gene: NA
len: 16
abundance: NA

CDR3nt: TGTGCCAGCTCCCAACCCCCCCGGATCTACGAGCAGTACTTC
CDR3aa: CASSQPPRIYEQYF
v_gene: TRBV18
j_gene: TRBJ2-7
d_gene: NA
len: 14
abundance: few

CDR3nt: TGTGCCACCGGAGGCCGGACAGATAAATACAATGAGCAGTTCTTC
CDR3aa: CATGGRTDKYNEQFF
v_gene: TRBV24-1
j_gene: TRBJ2-1
d_gene: NA
len: 15
abundance: few

CDR3nt: TGTGCCAGCAGCCACATCCCCTTGTTAGCGGGAGAAGAGTACTTC
CDR3aa: CASSHIPLLAGEEYF
v_gene: TRBV7-2
j_gene: TRBJ2-7
d_gene: TRBD2
len: 15
abundance: NA

CDR3nt: TGCAGTGCTGGAGGACTAGCGGGAGAGAGGAATGAGCAGTTCTTC
CDR3aa: CSAGGLAGERNEQFF
v_gene: TRBV20-1
j_gene: TRBJ2-1
d_gene: TRBD2
len: 15
abundance: few

CDR3nt: TGCGCCAGCAGCTTGGAGGGACAGGGGCCGGGCTACACCTTC
CDR3aa: CASSLEGQGPGYTF
v_gene: TRBV5-1
j_gene: TRBJ1-2
d_gene: TRBD1
len: 14
abundance: NA

CDR3nt: TGTGCCAGCAGCTTATCTCGGGTTCAGACCGGGGAGCTGTTTTTT
CDR3aa: CASSLSRVQTGELFF
v_gene: TRBV7-9
j_gene: TRBJ2-2
d_gene: NA
len: 15
abundance: few

CDR3nt: TGTGCCAGCAGTGAACTCAAGCTCCGACAGGGGCAGGGGAATGAAAAACTGTTTTTT
CDR3aa: CASSELKLRQGQGNEKLFF
v_gene: TRBV6-1
j_gene: TRBJ1-4
d_gene: TRBD1
len: 19
abundance: NA

CDR3nt: TGCAGCGTTGAAAGGGACAGGGGTTCAGGTGGCTACACCTTC
CDR3aa: CSVERDRGSGGYTF
v_gene: TRBV29-1
j_gene: TRBJ1-2
d_gene: TRBD1
len: 14
abundance: once

CDR3nt: TGTGCCAGCAGCCAAGAGGAGACAGGAGGAGGCTACACCTTC
CDR3aa: CASSQEETGGGYTF
v_gene: TRBV4-2
j_gene: TRBJ1-2
d_gene: NA
len: 14
abundance: few

CDR3nt: TGTGCCAGCAGTTCCGGGGGTAGCACAGATACGCAGTATTTT
CDR3aa: CASSSGGSTDTQYF
v_gene: TRBV6-6
j_gene: TRBJ2-3
d_gene: NA
len: 14
abundance: many

CDR3nt: TGTGCCAGTAGACAGGGTAAAGACTATGGCTACACCTTC
CDR3aa: CASRQGKDYGYTF
v_gene: TRBV19
j_gene: TRBJ1-2
d_gene: NA
len: 13
abundance: NA

CDR3nt: TGTGCCAGCAGCTTATTTGCGGGCTACGAGCAGTACTTC
CDR3aa: CASSLFAGYEQYF
v_gene: TRBV11-3
j_gene: TRBJ2-7
d_gene: NA
len: 13
abundance: few

CDR3nt: TGCGCCAGCAGCGGGACAGCGGGGAACACTGAAGCTTTCTTT
CDR3aa: CASSGTAGNTEAFF
v_gene: TRBV5-1
j_gene: TRBJ1-1
d_gene: TRBD1
len: 14
abundance: few